This T cell receptor beta chain was observed in a study of blood T cell repertoires in COVID-19. Overall study context: Sites in the United States, Italy and Spain provided acute and convalescent COVID-19 samples. PBMCs, B-cell-depleted T cells, or T cells provided the cDNA or gDNA that made up the material.

Looked up from germline, CDR1 is ENHRY and CDR2 is SYGVKD. CDR3 length: 14 residues. Trimming at V came to 2 bases and at J to 1 base, leaving 1 base not matched to a gene. This clone occurred a few times. In the original workflow: Amplifying reference gene primers gave estimates of nucleated cell counts. Profiled with immunoSEQ multiplex PCR; TCRdb holds only in-frame clones, not every one. V and J calls and clone size are given by that table; D and trimming were obtained from the DNA. The sample records some 270,000 clones, 65% to 85% being singletons. The chain couples TRBV10-3 to TRBJ1-1; 7 bases line up with TRBD1. The TCR sequence derives from a woman aged 40 to 55 who had recovered from COVID-19. Sequences were obtained from peripheral blood. DNA of the CDR3: TGTGCCATCAGTGAGGAGGGGGCGAACACTGAAGCTTTCTTT. This gives the protein CAISEEGANTEAFF.